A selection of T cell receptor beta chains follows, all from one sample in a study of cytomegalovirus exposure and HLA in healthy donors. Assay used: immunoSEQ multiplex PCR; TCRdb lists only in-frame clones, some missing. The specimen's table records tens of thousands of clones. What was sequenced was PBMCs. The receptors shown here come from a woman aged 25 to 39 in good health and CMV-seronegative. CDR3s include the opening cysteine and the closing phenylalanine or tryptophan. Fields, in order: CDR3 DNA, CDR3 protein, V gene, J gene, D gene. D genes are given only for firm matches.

TGCGCCAGCAGTTATGACAGGGAGAGCGCTGAAGCTTTCTTT	CASSYDRESAEAFF	TRBV10-2	TRBJ1-1	TRBD1
TGTGCCAGCAGCACCCGAGCGGGAGTGGATGAGACCCAGTACTTC	CASSTRAGVDETQYF	TRBV7-9	TRBJ2-5	TRBD2
TGTGCCAGCAGCGCGCAAACCGGGACAGGGAGGGCCTACGAGCAGTACTTC	CASSAQTGTGRAYEQYF	TRBV7-9	TRBJ2-7	TRBD1
TGTGCCATCAGTGTTTCCTCTCCAGGGACAGGGGGCGCTGGGGCCAACGTCCTGACTTTC	CAISVSSPGTGGAGANVLTF	TRBV10-3	TRBJ2-6	TRBD1
TGTGCCTGGAGTGTACGTAGGGGTGCAGATACGCAGTATTTT	CAWSVRRGADTQYF	TRBV30	TRBJ2-3	.
TGCGCCAGCAGCCAGGTGGGAGGGGTACCCTACGAGCAGTACTTC	CASSQVGGVPYEQYF	TRBV4-1	TRBJ2-7	TRBD2
TGTGCCAGCAGTCCCCAGATGTGGGGGCCTGACGCTTTCTTT	CASSPQMWGPDAFF	TRBV27	TRBJ1-1	.
TGTGCCAGCTCACCAAGCCTAGCTCTATTGAACACCGGGGAGCTGTTTTTT	CASSPSLALLNTGELFF	TRBV18	TRBJ2-2	.
TGTGCCAGCAGCCCTAGGTCTGGCTACGAGCAGTACTTC	CASSPRSGYEQYF	TRBV5-4	TRBJ2-7	.
TGTGCCAGCAGCCTGGCGGGGTCCGGAAACACCATATATTTT	CASSLAGSGNTIYF	TRBV6-5	TRBJ1-3	.
TGTGCCACAGGGGGACAGGCGGGCACAGATACGCAGTATTTT	CATGGQAGTDTQYF	TRBV10-3	TRBJ2-3	TRBD1
TGTGCCAGCAGCGGGAGTGACTCTGGAAACACCATATATTTT	CASSGSDSGNTIYF	TRBV6-6	TRBJ1-3	.
TGTGCCAGCAGCTTTGGGGGGTCGAACACCGGGGAGCTGTTTTTT	CASSFGGSNTGELFF	TRBV5-4	TRBJ2-2	.
TGTGCCAGCAGCTTGGGTGGCGAAAAACTGTTTTTT	CASSLGGEKLFF	TRBV5-6	TRBJ1-4	.
TGTGCCAGCAGCCCCAGACAGGGGCCTGCCTACGAGCAGTACTTC	CASSPRQGPAYEQYF	TRBV7-2	TRBJ2-7	TRBD1
TGTGCCAGCAGTGTCGCTAGCGGGGCCTACGAGCAGTACTTC	CASSVASGAYEQYF	TRBV6-4	TRBJ2-7	TRBD2
TGTGCCAGCAGCGTAAGGGGTCTCAGGGACGAGCAGTACTTC	CASSVRGLRDEQYF	TRBV9	TRBJ2-7	.
TGTGCCAGCAGCTTATCCCTCGGACTAGCGGGATCCCTGGACTTC	CASSLSLGLAGSLDF	TRBV7-2	TRBJ2-5	TRBD2
TGTGCCAGCAGTGACAGGGGGAGCCAGCCCCAGCATTTT	CASSDRGSQPQHF	TRBV2	TRBJ1-5	TRBD1
TGTGCCAGCAGTCCTCGGACAGCCTCTCAGCAGTACTTC	CASSPRTASQQYF	TRBV27	TRBJ2-7	.
TGTGCCAGCAGTAACAGGGTAGGCTACACCTTC	CASSNRVGYTF	TRBV28	TRBJ1-2	.
TGTGCCAGCGGGTCCAGGGGGGCTGAAGCTTTCTTT	CASGSRGAEAFF	TRBV5-4	TRBJ1-1	TRBD1
TGTGCCAGCGCTACGGGTCGTCAGCCCCAGCATTTT	CASATGRQPQHF	TRBV28	TRBJ1-5	.
TGTGCCAGCAGCCAGGACAGGGCGGAAACTGAAGCTTTCTTT	CASSQDRAETEAFF	TRBV4-2	TRBJ1-1	TRBD1
TGTGCCAGCAGCTTAAGCCCTGACAGGGCGGCCTACGAGCAGTACTTC	CASSLSPDRAAYEQYF	TRBV7-9	TRBJ2-7	TRBD1
TGCGCCAGCAGCTTGGATATCCCGAACACTGAAGCTTTCTTT	CASSLDIPNTEAFF	TRBV5-1	TRBJ1-1	.